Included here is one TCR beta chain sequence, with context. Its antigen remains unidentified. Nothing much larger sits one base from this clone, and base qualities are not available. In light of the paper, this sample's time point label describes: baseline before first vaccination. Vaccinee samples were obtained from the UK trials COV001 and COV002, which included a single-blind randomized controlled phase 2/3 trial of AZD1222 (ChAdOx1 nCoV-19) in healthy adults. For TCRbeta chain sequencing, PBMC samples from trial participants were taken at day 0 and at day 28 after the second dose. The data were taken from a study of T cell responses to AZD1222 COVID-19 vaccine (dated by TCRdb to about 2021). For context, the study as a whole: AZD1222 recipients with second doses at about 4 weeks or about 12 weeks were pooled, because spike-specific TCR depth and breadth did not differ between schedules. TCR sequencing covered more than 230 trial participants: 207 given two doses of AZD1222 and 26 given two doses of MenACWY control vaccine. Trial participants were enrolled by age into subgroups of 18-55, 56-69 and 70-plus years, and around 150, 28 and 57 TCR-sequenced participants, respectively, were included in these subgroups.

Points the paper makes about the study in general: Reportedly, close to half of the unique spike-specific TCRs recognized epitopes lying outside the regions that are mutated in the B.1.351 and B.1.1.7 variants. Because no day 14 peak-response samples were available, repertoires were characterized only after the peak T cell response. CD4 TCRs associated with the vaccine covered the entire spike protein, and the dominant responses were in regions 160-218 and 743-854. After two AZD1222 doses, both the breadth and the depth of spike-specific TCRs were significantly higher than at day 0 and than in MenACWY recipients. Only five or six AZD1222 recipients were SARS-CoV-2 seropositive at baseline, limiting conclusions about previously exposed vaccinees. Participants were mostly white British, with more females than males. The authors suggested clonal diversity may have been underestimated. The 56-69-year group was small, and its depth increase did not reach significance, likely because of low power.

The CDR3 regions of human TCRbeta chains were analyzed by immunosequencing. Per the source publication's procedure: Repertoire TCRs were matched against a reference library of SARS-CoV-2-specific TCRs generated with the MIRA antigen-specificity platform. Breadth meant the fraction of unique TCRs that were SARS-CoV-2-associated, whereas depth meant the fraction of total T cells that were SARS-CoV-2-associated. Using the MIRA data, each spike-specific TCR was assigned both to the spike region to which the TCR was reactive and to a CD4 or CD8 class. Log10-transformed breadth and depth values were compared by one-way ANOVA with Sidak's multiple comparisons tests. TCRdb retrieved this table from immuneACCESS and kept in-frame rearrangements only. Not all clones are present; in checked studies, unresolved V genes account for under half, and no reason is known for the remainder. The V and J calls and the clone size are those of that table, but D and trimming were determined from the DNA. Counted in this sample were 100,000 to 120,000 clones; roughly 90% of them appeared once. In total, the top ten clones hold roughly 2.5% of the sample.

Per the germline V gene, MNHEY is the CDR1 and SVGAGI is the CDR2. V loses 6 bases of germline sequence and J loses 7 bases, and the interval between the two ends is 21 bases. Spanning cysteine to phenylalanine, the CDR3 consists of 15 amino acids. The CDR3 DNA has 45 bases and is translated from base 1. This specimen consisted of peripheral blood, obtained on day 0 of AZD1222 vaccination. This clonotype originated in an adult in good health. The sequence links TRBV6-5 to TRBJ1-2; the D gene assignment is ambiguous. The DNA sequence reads TGTGCCAGCAGCCAAAGCCCGGCGGTGTGGGGTGGCTACACCTTC. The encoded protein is CASSQSPAVWGGYTF.